This T cell receptor beta chain came from a study of cytomegalovirus exposure and HLA in healthy donors. Study details: An early data release held around 80 million unique TCRs from HLA-typed donors. Of 350 to 400 genotyped donors, around 86% grouped in the Caucasian-associated ancestry cluster. Study-level findings and limits: Roughly uniform depth of sequencing across donors was assumed in presence/absence analyses.

CDR3 length equals 17 residues. Germline CDR1 SGHAT, CDR2 FQNNGV. Trimming removed 2 bases from V and 6 bases from J; junction bases left unmatched: 14. The study ran its PCR with 60 Vbeta and 13 Jbeta primers. Assay: immunoSEQ multiplex PCR; the TCRdb copy retains only in-frame clones and omits some. This table holds 130,000 to 150,000 clones, under 80% found once. On this clone itself: What it binds is unknown.

This TCR derives from a man younger than 35 in good health and CMV-seropositive. Sequences were obtained from PBMCs. This chain uses TRBV11-2 with TRBJ2-7; the match to TRBD1 covers 9 bases. The CDR3 loop reads CASSLSTGGMTTGEQYF. The CDR3 bases are TGTGCCAGCAGCTTATCGACAGGGGGAATGACCACGGGCGAGCAGTACTTC. The variable domain in full, completed from reference TRBV11-2 and TRBJ2-7, reads EAGVAQSPRYKIIEKRQSVAFWCNPISGHATLYWYQQILGQGPKLLIQFQNNGVVDDSQLPKDRFSAERLKGVDSTLKIQPAKLEDSAVYLCASSLSTGGMTTGEQYFGPGTRLTVT.